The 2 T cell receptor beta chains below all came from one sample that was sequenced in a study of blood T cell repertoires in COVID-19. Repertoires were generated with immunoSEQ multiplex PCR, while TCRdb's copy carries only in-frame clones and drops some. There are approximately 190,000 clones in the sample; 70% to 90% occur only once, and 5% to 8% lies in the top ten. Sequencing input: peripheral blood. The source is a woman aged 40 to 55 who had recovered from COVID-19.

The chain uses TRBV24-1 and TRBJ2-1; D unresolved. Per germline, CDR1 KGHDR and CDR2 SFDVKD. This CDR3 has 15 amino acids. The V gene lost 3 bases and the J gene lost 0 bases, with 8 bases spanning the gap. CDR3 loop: CATSDAQSSYNEQFF. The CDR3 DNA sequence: TGTGCCACCAGTGATGCCCAGTCCTCCTACAATGAGCAGTTCTTC.

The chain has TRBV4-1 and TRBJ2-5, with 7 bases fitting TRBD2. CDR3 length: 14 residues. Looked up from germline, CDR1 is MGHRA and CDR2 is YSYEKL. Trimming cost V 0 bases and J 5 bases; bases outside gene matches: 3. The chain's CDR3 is CASSQDRGVETQYF. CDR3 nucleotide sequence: TGCGCCAGCAGCCAAGATCGGGGGGTGGAGACCCAGTACTTC.